The present T cell receptor beta chain was sequenced within a study of blood T cell repertoires in COVID-19. Study context: The samples span acute and convalescent COVID-19 from the United States, Italy and Spain. PBMCs, B-cell-depleted T cells, or T cells were the source of the cDNA or gDNA that made up the material.

Germline V gives CDR1 LNHDA, CDR2 SQIVND (reference sequence). The CDR3 spans 16 residues. J gave up 4 bases and V 5 bases, and 9 bases lay outside the gene matches. Authors' methods: How many nucleated cells were present was estimated from reference gene primer amplification. The assay was immunoSEQ multiplex PCR, and TCRdb's table has in-frame clones only and misses some. D and trimming come from the DNA, and the V and J calls and clone size come from that table. The profile shows roughly 70,000 clones, roughly four fifths of them singletons. The receptor's source is a woman aged 60-75 years with acute or convalescent COVID-19. The specimen was peripheral blood. The chain is built from TRBV19 and TRBJ2-2, with 8 bases matching TRBD1. Here the CDR3 reads CASSPRTGWFTGELFF. In DNA form, the CDR3 reads TGTGCCAGTAGTCCCAGGACAGGGTGGTTCACCGGGGAGCTGTTTTTT.